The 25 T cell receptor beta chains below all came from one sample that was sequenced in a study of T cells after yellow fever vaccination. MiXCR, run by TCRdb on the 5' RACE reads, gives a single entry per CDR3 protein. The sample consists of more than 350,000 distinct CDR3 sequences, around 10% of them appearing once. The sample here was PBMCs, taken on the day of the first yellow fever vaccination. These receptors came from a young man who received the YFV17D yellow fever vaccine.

CDR3 in DNA: TGTGCCAGCAGCCCGATCAGGGGCAACTATGGCTACACCTTC. Protein: CASSPIRGNYGYTF. The chain uses TRBV9 and TRBJ1-2; TRBD1 might be the D (6 bases). V dropped 4 bases and J dropped 2 bases, with 12 bases sitting between them. This CDR3 has 14 residues. Germline V CDR1 and CDR2: SGDLS, YYNGEE.

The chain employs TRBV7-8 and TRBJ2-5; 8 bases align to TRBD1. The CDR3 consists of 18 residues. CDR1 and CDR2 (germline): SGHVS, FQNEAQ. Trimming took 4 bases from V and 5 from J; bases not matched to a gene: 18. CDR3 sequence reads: CASSYQTTRDRGSETQYF. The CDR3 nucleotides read TGTGCCAGCAGCTACCAAACTACCCGCGACAGGGGCTCCGAGACCCAGTACTTC.

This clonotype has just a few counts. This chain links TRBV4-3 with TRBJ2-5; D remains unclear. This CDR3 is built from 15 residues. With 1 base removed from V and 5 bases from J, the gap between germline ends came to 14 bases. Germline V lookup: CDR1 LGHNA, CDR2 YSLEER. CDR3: CASSQVGSGSETQYF. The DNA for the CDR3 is TGCGCCAGCAGCCAAGTAGGATCAGGTTCGGAGACCCAGTACTTC.

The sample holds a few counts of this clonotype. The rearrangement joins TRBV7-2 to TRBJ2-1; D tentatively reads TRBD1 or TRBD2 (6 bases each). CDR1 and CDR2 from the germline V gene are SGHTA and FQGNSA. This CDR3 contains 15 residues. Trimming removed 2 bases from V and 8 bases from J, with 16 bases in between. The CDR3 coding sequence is TGTGCCAGCAGCTTAATGTTGGGGGGCTGGGATGAGCAGTTCTTC. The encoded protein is CASSLMLGGWDEQFF.

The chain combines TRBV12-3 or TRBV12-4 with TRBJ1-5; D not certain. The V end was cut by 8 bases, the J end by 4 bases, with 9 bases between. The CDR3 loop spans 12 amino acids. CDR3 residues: CASGRINQPQHF. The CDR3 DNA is TGTGCCAGCGGACGGATAAATCAGCCCCAGCATTTT.

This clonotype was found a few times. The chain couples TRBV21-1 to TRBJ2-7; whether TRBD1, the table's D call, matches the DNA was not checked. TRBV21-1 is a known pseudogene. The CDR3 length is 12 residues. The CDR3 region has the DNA TGTGCCAGCAGAGACAGGAACTACGAGCAGTACGTC. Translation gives CASRDRNYEQYV.

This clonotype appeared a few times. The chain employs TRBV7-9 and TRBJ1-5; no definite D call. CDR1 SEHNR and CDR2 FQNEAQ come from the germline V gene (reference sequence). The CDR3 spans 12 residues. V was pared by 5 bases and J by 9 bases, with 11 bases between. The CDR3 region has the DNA TGTGCCAGCAGCCACTCTGGTCCGCCCCAGCATTTT. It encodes CASSHSGPPQHF.

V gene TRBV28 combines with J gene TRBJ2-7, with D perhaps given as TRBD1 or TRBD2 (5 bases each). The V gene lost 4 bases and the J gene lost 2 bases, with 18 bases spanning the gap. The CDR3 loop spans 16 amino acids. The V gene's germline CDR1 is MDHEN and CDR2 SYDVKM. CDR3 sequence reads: CASSSPGAVQAYEQYV. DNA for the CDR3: TGTGCCAGCAGTTCCCCCGGGGCCGTGCAAGCCTACGAGCAGTACGTC.

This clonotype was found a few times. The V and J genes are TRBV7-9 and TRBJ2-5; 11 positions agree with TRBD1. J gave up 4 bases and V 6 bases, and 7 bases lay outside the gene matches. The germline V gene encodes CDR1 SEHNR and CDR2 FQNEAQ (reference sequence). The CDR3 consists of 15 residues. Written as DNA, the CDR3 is TGTGCCAGCAGTTGGACAGGGGGCCGAGGAGAGACCCAGTACTTC. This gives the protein CASSWTGGRGETQYF.

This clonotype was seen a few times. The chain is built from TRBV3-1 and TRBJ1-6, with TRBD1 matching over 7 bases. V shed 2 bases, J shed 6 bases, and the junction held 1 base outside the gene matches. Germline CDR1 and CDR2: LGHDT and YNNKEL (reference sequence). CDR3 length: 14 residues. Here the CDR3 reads CASSQRDSNSPLHF. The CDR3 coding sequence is TGTGCCAGCAGCCAAAGGGACAGTAATTCACCCCTCCACTTT.

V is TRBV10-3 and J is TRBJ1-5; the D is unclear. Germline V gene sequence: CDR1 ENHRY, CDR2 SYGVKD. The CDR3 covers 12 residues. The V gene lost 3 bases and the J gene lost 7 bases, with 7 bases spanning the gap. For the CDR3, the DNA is TGTGCCATCAGTGACTGGGTCCAGCCCCAGCATTTT. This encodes CAISDWVQPQHF.

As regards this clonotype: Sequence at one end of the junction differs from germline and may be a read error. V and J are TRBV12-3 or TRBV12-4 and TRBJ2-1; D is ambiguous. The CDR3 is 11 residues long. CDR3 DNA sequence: TGTACCAGCAGTTTATCGGCTAGGCAGTTCTTC. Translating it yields CTSSLSARQFF.

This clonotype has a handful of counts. Here the CDR3 reads CSAREVGINFALHF. CDR3 sequence (DNA): TGCAGTGCTAGGGAGGTCGGTATCAACTTTGCCCTCCACTTT. The chain joins TRBV20-1 to TRBJ1-6; D unresolved. V lost 3 bases, J lost 14 bases, and 20 bases lay in between. The germline V gene has CDR1 DFQATT and CDR2 SNEGSKA (reference sequence). There are 14 residues in the CDR3.

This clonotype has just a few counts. CDR3 residues: CASSQDGTKYGYTF. As DNA, the CDR3 is TGTGCCAGCAGCCAAGACGGGACCAAGTATGGCTACACCTTC. The chain employs TRBV4-2 and TRBJ1-2; D perhaps matches TRBD1 (5 bases). Germline CDR1 and CDR2: LGHNA and YNFKEQ. V was cut by 0 bases and J by 5 bases, with 10 bases left in between. The length of the CDR3 is 14 residues.

The CDR3 protein is CASSGTGALPWYGYTF. The CDR3 DNA is TGTGCCAGCAGTGGGACAGGGGCTTTGCCATGGTATGGCTACACCTTC. The chain uses TRBV12-3 or TRBV12-4 and TRBJ1-2, with 10 bases lining up with TRBD1. V shed 5 bases, J shed 5 bases, and the junction held 11 bases outside the gene matches. The CDR3 runs to 16 residues.

This CDR3 is CASSGRDPDMNTEAFF. As DNA, the CDR3 is TGCGCCAGCAGCGGAAGGGACCCCGATATGAACACTGAAGCTTTCTTT. This chain joins TRBV4-1 and TRBJ1-1; perhaps TRBD1 as D (5 bases). The CDR3 sequence is 16 residues long. The germline V gene has CDR1 MGHRA and CDR2 YSYEKL. With 5 bases removed from V and 0 bases from J, the gap between germline ends came to 16 bases.

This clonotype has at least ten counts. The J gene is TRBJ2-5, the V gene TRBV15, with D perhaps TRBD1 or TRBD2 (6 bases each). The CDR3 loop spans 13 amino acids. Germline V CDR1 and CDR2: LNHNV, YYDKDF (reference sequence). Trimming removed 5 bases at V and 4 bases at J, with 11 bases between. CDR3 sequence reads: CATSPRGGETQYF. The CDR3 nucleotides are TGTGCCACCAGCCCCAGGGGAGGAGAGACCCAGTACTTC.

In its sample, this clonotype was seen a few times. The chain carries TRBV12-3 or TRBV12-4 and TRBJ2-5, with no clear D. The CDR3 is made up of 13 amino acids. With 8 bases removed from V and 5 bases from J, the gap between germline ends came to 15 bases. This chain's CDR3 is CASVPRPGETQYF. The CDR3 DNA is TGTGCCAGCGTTCCCCGTCCGGGCGAGACCCAGTACTTC.

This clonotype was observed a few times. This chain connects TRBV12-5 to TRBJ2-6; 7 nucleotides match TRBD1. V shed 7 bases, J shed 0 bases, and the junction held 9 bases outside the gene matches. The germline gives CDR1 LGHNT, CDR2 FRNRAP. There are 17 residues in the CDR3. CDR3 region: CASASGTASSGANVLTF. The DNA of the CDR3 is TGTGCTAGTGCATCCGGGACAGCCTCCTCTGGGGCCAACGTCCTGACTTTC.

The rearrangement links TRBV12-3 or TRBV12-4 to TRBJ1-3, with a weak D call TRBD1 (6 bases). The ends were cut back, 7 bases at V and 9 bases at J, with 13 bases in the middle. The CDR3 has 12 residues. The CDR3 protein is CASTTEGGTIYF. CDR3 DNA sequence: TGTGCCAGCACGACGGAGGGGGGCACCATATATTTT.

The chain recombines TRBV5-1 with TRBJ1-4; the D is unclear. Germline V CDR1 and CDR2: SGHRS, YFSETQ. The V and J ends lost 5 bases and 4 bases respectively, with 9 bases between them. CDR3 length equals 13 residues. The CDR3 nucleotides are TGCGCCAGCAGAAGGGCAGATAATGAAAAACTGTTTTTT. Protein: CASRRADNEKLFF.

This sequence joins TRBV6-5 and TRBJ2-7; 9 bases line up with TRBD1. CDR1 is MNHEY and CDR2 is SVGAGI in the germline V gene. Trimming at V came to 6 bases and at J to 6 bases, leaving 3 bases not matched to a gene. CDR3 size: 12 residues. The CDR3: CASRGQGIEQYF. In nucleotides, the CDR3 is TGTGCCAGCAGGGGACAGGGAATCGAGCAGTACTTC.

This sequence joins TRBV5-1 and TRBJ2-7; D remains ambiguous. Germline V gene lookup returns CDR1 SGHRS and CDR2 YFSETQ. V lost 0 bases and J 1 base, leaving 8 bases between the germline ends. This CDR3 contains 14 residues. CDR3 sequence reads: CASSLALGSYEQYV. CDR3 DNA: TGCGCCAGCAGCTTGGCCCTAGGATCCTACGAGCAGTACGTC.

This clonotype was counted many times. The CDR3 is CSATGTHNQPQHF. The CDR3 DNA follows: TGCAGTGCTACCGGGACACACAATCAGCCCCAGCATTTT. The chain joins TRBV20-1 to TRBJ1-5; the D gene is possibly TRBD1 (6 bases). V was pared by 4 bases and J by 3 bases, with 10 bases between. The CDR3 is made up of 13 amino acids. Germline values: CDR1 DFQATT, CDR2 SNEGSKA (reference sequence).

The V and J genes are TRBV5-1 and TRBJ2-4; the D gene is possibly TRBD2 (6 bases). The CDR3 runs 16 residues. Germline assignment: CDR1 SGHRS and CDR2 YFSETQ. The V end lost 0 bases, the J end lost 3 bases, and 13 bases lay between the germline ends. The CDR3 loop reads CASSLAQGGNKNIQYF. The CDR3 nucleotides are TGCGCCAGCAGCTTGGCGCAGGGAGGAAACAAAAACATTCAGTACTTC.